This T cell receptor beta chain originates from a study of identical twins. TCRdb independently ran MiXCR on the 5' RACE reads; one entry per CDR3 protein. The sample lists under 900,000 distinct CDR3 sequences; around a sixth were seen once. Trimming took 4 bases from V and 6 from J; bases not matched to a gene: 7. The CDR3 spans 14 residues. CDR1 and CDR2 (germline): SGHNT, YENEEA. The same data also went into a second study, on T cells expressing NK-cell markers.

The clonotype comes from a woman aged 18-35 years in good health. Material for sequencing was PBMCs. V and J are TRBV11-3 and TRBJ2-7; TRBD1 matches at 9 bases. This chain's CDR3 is CASSSGQGDVEQYF. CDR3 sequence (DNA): TGTGCCAGCAGCTCGGGACAGGGTGACGTCGAGCAGTACTTC.